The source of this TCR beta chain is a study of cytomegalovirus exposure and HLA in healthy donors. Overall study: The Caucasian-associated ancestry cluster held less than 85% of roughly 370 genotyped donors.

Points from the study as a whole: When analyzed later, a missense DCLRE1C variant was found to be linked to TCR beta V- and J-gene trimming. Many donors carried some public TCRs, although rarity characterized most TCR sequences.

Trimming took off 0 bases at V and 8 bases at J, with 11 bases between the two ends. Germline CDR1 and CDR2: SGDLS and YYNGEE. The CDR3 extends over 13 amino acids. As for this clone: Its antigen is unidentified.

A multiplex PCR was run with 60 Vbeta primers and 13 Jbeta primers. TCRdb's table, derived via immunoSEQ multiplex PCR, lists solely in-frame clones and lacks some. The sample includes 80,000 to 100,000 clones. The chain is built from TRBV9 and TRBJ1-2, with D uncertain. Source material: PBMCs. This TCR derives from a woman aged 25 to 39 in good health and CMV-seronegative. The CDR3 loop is CASSVAQYSGYTF. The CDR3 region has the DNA TGTGCCAGCAGCGTAGCGCAGTATTCCGGCTACACCTTC.